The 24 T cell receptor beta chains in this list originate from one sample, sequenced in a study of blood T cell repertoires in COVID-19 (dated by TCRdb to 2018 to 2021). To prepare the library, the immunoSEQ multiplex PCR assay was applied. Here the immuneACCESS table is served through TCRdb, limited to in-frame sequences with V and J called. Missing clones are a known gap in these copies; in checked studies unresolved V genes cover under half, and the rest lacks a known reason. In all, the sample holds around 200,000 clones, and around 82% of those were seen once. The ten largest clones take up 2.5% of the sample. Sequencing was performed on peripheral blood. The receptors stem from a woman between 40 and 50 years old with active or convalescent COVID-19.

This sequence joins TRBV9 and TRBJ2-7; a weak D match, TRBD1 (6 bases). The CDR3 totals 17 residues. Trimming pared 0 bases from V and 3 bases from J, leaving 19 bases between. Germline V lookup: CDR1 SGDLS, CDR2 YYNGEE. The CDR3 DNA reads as TGTGCCAGCAGCGTAGCCCTACGACGACAGGCAAACTACGAGCAGTACTTC. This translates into CASSVALRRQANYEQYF.

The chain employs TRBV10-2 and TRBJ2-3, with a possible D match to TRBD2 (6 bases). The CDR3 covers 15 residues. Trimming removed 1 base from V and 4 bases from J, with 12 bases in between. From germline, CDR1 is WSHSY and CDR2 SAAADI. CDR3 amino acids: CASSELVAVSDTQYF. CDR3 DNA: TGCGCCAGCAGTGAGTTGGTAGCGGTGTCAGATACGCAGTATTTT.

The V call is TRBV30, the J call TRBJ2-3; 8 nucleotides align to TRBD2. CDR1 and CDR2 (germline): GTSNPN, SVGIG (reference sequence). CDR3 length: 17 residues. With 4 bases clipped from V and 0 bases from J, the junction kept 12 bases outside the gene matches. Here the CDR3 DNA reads TGTGCCTGGACCTCGGGGGCTAGCGGGCTTAGCACAGATACGCAGTATTTT. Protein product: CAWTSGASGLSTDTQYF.

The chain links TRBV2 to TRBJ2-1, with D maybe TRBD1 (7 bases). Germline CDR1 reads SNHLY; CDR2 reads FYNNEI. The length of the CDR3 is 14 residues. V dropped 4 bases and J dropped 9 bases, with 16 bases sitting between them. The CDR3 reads CASSVYQGGGEQFF. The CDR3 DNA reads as TGTGCCAGCAGTGTGTATCAGGGGGGAGGTGAGCAGTTCTTC.

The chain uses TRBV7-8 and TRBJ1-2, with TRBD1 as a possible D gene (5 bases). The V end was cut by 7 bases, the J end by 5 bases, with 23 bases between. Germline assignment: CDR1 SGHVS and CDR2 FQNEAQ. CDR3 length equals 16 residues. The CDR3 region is CASTSAQGSAPYGYTF. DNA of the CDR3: TGTGCCAGCACCTCAGCCCAGGGATCGGCACCGTATGGCTACACCTTC.

The CDR3: CASSSQQGDEQYF. The CDR3 bases are TGTGCCAGCAGTTCCCAACAGGGGGACGAGCAGTACTTC. This chain connects TRBV27 to TRBJ2-7, with 8 bases matching TRBD1. J lost 5 bases, V lost 4 bases, and 4 bases had no gene match. The CDR3 length is 13 residues. Germline CDR1 and CDR2: MNHEY and SMNVEV (reference sequence).

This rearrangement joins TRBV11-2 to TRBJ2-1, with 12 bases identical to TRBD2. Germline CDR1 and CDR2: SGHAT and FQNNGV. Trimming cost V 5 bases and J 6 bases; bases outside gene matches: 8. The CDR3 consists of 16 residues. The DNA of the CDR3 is TGTGCCAGCAGCCTAAGCGGACTAGCGGGAACCAATGAGCAGTTCTTC. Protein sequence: CASSLSGLAGTNEQFF. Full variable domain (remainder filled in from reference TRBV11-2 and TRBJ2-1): EAGVAQSPRYKIIEKRQSVAFWCNPISGHATLYWYQQILGQGPKLLIQFQNNGVVDDSQLPKDRFSAERLKGVDSTLKIQPAKLEDSAVYLCASSLSGLAGTNEQFFGPGTRLTVL.

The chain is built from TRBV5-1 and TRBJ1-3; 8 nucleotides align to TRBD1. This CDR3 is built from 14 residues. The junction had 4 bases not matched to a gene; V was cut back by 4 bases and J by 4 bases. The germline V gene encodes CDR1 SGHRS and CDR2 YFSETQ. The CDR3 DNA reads TGCGCCAGCAGCCAGGGGGCGTCGGGAAACACCATATATTTT. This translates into CASSQGASGNTIYF.

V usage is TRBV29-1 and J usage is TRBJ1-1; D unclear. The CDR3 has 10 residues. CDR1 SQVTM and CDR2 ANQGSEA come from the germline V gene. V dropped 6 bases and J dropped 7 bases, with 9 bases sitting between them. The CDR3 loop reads CSVVRDEAFF. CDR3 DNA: TGCAGCGTCGTACGGGATGAAGCTTTCTTT.

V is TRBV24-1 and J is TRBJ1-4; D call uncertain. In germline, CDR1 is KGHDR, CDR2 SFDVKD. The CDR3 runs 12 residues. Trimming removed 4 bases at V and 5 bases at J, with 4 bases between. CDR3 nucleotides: TGTGCCACCAGTGACCTAAATGAAAAACTGTTTTTT. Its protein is CATSDLNEKLFF.

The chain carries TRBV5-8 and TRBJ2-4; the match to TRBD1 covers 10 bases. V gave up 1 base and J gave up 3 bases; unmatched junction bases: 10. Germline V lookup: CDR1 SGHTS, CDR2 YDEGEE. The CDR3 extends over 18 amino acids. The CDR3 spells CASSLWATGGLGKNIQYF. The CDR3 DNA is TGTGCCAGCAGCTTGTGGGCGACAGGGGGCTTAGGCAAAAACATTCAGTACTTC.

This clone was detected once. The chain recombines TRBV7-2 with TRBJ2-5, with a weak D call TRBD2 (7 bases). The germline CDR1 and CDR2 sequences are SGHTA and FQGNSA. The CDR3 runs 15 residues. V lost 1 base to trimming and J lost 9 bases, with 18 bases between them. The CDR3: CASSLEGGTVTAQYF. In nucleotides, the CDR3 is TGTGCCAGCAGCTTAGAGGGGGGGACTGTCACCGCCCAGTACTTC.

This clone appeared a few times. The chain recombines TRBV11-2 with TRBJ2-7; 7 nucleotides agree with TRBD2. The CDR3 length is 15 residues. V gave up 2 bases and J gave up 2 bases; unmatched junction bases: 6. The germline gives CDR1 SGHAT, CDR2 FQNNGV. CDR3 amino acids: CASSLQSGAAYEQYF. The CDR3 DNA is TGTGCCAGCAGCTTACAAAGCGGGGCCGCCTACGAGCAGTACTTC. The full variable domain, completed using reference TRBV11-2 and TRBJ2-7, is EAGVAQSPRYKIIEKRQSVAFWCNPISGHATLYWYQQILGQGPKLLIQFQNNGVVDDSQLPKDRFSAERLKGVDSTLKIQPAKLEDSAVYLCASSLQSGAAYEQYFGPGTRLTVT.

This CDR3 reads CASSLEWGQGMQQPQHF. Here the CDR3 DNA reads TGTGCCAGCAGCTTGGAGTGGGGACAGGGGATGCAGCAGCCCCAGCATTTT. The chain couples TRBV5-8 to TRBJ1-5; 10 bases agree with TRBD1. The V and J ends lost 0 bases and 7 bases, in that order; junction bases with no gene match: 10. Germline-derived CDR1 and CDR2 are SGHTS and YDEGEE. The CDR3 has 17 amino acids. Supplemented by reference TRBV5-8 and TRBJ1-5, the full variable domain reads EAGVTQSPTHLIKTRGQQATLRCSPISGHTSVYWYQQALGLGLQFLLWYDEGEERNRGNFPPRFSGRQFPNYSSELNVNALELEDSALYLCASSLEWGQGMQQPQHFGDGTRLSIL.

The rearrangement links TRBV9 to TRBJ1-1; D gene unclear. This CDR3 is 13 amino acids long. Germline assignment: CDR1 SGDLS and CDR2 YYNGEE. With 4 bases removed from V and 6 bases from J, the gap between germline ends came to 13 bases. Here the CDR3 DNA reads TGTGCCAGCAGCCTCCGGGAGGACGCTGAAGCTTTCTTT. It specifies CASSLREDAEAFF.

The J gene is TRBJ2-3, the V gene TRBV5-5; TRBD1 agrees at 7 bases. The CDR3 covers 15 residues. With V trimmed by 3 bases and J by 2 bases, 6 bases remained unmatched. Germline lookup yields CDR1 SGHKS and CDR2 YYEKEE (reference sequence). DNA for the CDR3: TGTGCCAGCAGCTCCCAGGGACAGCCCACAGATACGCAGTATTTT. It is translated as CASSSQGQPTDTQYF.

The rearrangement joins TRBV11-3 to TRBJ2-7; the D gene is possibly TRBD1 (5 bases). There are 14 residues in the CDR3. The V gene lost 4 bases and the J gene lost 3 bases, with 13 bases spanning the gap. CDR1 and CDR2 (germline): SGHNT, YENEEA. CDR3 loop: CASSSRELYYEQYF. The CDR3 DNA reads TGTGCCAGCAGCTCCAGGGAACTCTACTACGAGCAGTACTTC. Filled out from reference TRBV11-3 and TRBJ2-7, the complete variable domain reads EAGVVQSPRYKIIEKKQPVAFWCNPISGHNTLYWYLQNLGQGPELLIRYENEEAVDDSQLPKDRFSAERLKGVDSTLKIQPAELGDSAVYLCASSSRELYYEQYFGPGTRLTVT.

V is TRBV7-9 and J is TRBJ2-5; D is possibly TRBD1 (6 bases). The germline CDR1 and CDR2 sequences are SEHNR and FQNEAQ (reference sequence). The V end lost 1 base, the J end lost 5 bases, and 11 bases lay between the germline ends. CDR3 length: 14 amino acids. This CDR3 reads CASSLGTGPETQYF. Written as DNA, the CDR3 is TGTGCCAGCAGCTTAGGCACAGGGCCGGAGACCCAGTACTTC.

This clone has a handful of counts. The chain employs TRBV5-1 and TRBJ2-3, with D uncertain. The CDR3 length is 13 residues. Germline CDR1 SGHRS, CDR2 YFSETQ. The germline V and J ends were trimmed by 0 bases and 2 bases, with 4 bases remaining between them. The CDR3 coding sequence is TGCGCCAGCAGCTTGGACATCACAGATACGCAGTATTTT. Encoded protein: CASSLDITDTQYF. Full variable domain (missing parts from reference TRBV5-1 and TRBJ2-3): KAGVTQTPRYLIKTRGQQVTLSCSPISGHRSVSWYQQTPGQGLQFLFEYFSETQRNKGNFPGRFSGRQFSNSRSEMNVSTLELGDSALYLCASSLDITDTQYFGPGTRLTVL.

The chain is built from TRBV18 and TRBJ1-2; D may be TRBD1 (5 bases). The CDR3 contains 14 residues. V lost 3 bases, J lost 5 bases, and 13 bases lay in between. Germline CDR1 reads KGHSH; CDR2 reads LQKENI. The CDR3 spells CASSPPGPSYGYTF. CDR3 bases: TGTGCCAGCTCACCCCCAGGGCCAAGTTATGGCTACACCTTC.

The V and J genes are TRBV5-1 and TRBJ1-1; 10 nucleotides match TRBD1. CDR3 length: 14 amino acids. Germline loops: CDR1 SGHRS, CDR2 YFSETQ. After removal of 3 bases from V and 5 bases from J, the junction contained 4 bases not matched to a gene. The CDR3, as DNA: TGCGCCAGCAGCTCGGGACAGGGGACGACTGAAGCTTTCTTT. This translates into CASSSGQGTTEAFF.

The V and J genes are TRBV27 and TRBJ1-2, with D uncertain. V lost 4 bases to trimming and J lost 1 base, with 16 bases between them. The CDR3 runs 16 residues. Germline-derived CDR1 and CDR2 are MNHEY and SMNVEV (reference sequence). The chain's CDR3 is CASSSSQQLFNYGYTF. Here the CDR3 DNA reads TGTGCCAGCAGTTCCTCGCAACAGCTGTTTAACTATGGCTACACCTTC.

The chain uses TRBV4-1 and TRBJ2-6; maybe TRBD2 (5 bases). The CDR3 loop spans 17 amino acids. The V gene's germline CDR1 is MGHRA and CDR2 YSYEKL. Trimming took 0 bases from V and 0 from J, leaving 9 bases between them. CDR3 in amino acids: CASSQEVEASGANVLTF. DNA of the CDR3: TGCGCCAGCAGCCAAGAGGTGGAGGCCTCTGGGGCCAACGTCCTGACTTTC.

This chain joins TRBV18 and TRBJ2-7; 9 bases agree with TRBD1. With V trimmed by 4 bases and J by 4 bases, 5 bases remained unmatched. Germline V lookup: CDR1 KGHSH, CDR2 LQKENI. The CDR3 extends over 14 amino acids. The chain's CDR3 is CASSRQGESYEQYF. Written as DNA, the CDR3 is TGTGCCAGCTCACGACAGGGGGAATCATACGAGCAGTACTTC.